One T cell receptor beta chain is described in this entry. Its antigen is unknown. Germline CDR1 reads MNHEY; CDR2 reads SMNVEV (reference sequence). This CDR3 spans 15 amino acids. Trimming left V 5 bases short and J 1 base short, with 13 bases between. This entry comes from a study of identical twins. Study conclusions and caveats: With abundant cord blood beta clonotypes, insertions were fewer; memory repertoires showed no such pattern. The study drew conclusions from cross-sectional statistical analysis, not from following the same donors.

A single record per CDR3 protein comes from TCRdb applying MiXCR to the 5' RACE reads. The sample holds 750,000 to 950,000 distinct CDR3 sequences, approximately 13% seen once. The same sample was also used in a study of yellow fever vaccine responses in identical twins.

This chain connects TRBV27 to TRBJ2-3; D unclear. The clonotype comes from a woman younger than 30 in good health. What was sequenced was PBMCs. CDR3 protein: CASSPYFLGTDTQYF. The CDR3 nucleotides are TGTGCCAGCAGTCCATACTTTCTTGGCACAGATACGCAGTATTTT.